The present T cell receptor beta chain was sequenced within a study of cytomegalovirus exposure and HLA in healthy donors. Whole-study findings and limits: A subsequent analysis found that TCR clusters from the first cohort also tended to co-occur in the roughly 120 validation repertoires, with approximately 95% of cluster scores above 0. Investigators reported more than 150 TCR beta chains as tied to cytomegalovirus.

Comments on this clone: Its antigen is still unknown.

V trimming: 2 bases; J trimming: 6 bases; junction bases outside the gene matches: 7. There are 15 residues in the CDR3. CDR1 and CDR2 (germline): SGHTA, FQGNSA. Assay used: immunoSEQ multiplex PCR; TCRdb lists only in-frame clones, some missing. This sample has 73,000 or so clones; about 93% occur once, and the top ten carry approximately 3%. The receptor was isolated from a woman younger than 35 in good health and CMV-seropositive. The sequencing input was PBMCs. The V call is TRBV7-2, the J call TRBJ2-3; 8 bases map to TRBD2. The CDR3: CASSLHTGGLDTQYF. In DNA, the CDR3 is TGTGCCAGCAGCTTACACACGGGGGGGCTGGATACGCAGTATTTT.